Presented here are 11 T cell receptor beta chains from one specimen sequenced in a study of cytomegalovirus exposure and HLA in healthy donors. With 60 Vbeta and 13 Jbeta primers, the PCR was carried out. Sequencing used immunoSEQ multiplex PCR; TCRdb keeps in-frame clones, though not all of them. The sample includes approximately 160,000 clones, approximately 78% of them seen just once. Sequenced input: PBMCs. The receptors were gathered from a woman between 18 and 29 years old in good health and CMV-seronegative.

The rearrangement uses TRBV28 and TRBJ1-1; 7 bases map to TRBD1. This CDR3 has 13 amino acids. V dropped 5 bases and J dropped 5; count of bases not matched to a gene: 5. Per the germline V gene, CDR1 is MDHEN and CDR2 is SYDVKM. This CDR3 reads CASSPGQFTEAFF. DNA for the CDR3: TGTGCCAGCAGTCCGGGACAGTTTACTGAAGCTTTCTTT.

The table lists this clone with a count of one. This sequence joins TRBV11-2 and TRBJ1-3; D is unclear. The CDR3 extends over 16 amino acids. Trimming stripped 2 bases from V and 0 bases from J, with 11 bases between. Germline-derived CDR1 and CDR2 are SGHAT and FQNNGV. The CDR3 loop is CASSLLPVSSGNTIYF. In DNA, the CDR3 is TGTGCCAGCAGCTTACTGCCAGTCAGCTCTGGAAACACCATATATTTT. The whole variable domain, filled in from reference TRBV11-2 and TRBJ1-3, reads EAGVAQSPRYKIIEKRQSVAFWCNPISGHATLYWYQQILGQGPKLLIQFQNNGVVDDSQLPKDRFSAERLKGVDSTLKIQPAKLEDSAVYLCASSLLPVSSGNTIYFGEGSWLTVV.

The chain couples TRBV5-1 to TRBJ1-2; possible D gene TRBD1, 5 bases. The CDR3 loop spans 14 amino acids. Trimming pared 1 base from V and 4 bases from J, leaving 11 bases between. Germline V gene sequence: CDR1 SGHRS, CDR2 YFSETQ. CDR3: CASSLQGGAYGYTF. In DNA form, the CDR3 reads TGCGCCAGCAGCTTGCAGGGTGGGGCCTATGGCTACACCTTC.

CDR3 nucleotide sequence: TGTGCCAGCAGCGTAGACGGGGGGGCTCGTGAGCAGTTCTTC. It translates to CASSVDGGAREQFF. V is TRBV9 and J is TRBJ2-1; 8 bases are shared with TRBD2. The CDR3 contains 14 residues. V lost 0 bases and J lost 9; bases outside the gene matches: 5. The V gene's germline CDR1 is SGDLS and CDR2 YYNGEE.

The genes are TRBV19 and TRBJ2-4; possibly TRBD1 for D (6 bases). Trimming shortened V by 1 base and J by 0 bases, and 10 bases separated the two germline ends. Germline CDR1 and CDR2: LNHDA and SQIVND (reference sequence). This CDR3 is built from 16 residues. CDR3: CASSIVGGEAKNIQYF. CDR3 in DNA: TGTGCCAGTAGTATAGTAGGGGGTGAAGCCAAAAACATTCAGTACTTC.

The rearrangement links TRBV27 to TRBJ2-3; 11 bases map to TRBD2. This CDR3 spans 14 amino acids. Losses at the gene ends were 10 bases for V and 3 bases for J; bases not matched to a gene: 6. Germline V CDR1 and CDR2: MNHEY, SMNVEV (reference sequence). The CDR3 reads CATKLAGATDTQYF. The CDR3 DNA follows: TGTGCCACCAAACTAGCGGGAGCAACAGATACGCAGTATTTT.

The chain is built from TRBV6-6 and TRBJ1-4, with TRBD1 matching over 7 bases. Germline trimming cut 6 bases from V and 4 bases from J; bases unmatched to any gene: 5. The length of the CDR3 is 14 residues. Germline V gene data show CDR1 as MNHNY and CDR2 as SVGAGI (reference sequence). CDR3 protein: CASSSGQSNEKLFF. CDR3 sequence (DNA): TGTGCCAGCAGCTCGGGACAGAGTAATGAAAAACTGTTTTTT.

Concerning this clone itself: One junction end does not reproduce the germline sequence, and a read error may be involved. This chain joins TRBV7-9 and TRBJ1-2; D may be TRBD1 (6 bases). The germline V gene encodes CDR1 SEHNR and CDR2 FQNEAQ (reference sequence). The CDR3 covers 13 residues. DNA of the CDR3: TGTTCCAGCAGCCCAGACAGGTCGGGGGGCTACACCTTC. It specifies CSSSPDRSGGYTF.

This clone was counted only a few times. The chain combines TRBV7-6 with TRBJ2-1; TRBD1 is a possible D gene (6 bases). Germline assignment: CDR1 SGHVS and CDR2 FNYEAQ. The CDR3 is 14 amino acids. Trimming removed 3 bases at V and 4 bases at J, with 10 bases between. The CDR3 is CASSFGQRYNEQFF. Written as DNA, the CDR3 is TGTGCCAGCAGCTTTGGACAGAGATACAATGAGCAGTTCTTC.

Details on this clone: Sequence at one end of the junction differs from germline and may be a read error. This chain links TRBV5-6 with TRBJ1-2; D unclear. In germline, CDR1 is SGHDT, CDR2 YYEEEE. CDR3 size: 16 residues. Here the CDR3 reads CASSYGSFGVDYGYAF. CDR3 nucleotide sequence: TGTGCCAGCAGCTATGGAAGTTTCGGGGTGGACTATGGCTACGCCTTC.

The V call is TRBV4-2, the J call TRBJ2-5; 9 positions match TRBD1. The germline CDR1 and CDR2 sequences are LGHNA and YNFKEQ. The trim removed 3 bases at V and 1 base at J, leaving 6 bases unmatched. This CDR3 comprises 16 residues. CDR3 DNA sequence: TGTGCCAGCAGCCAGGAGCAGACAGGGGGCCAAGAGACCCAGTACTTC. Translation: CASSQEQTGGQETQYF.